This is a list of T cell receptor beta chains from one sample in a study of blood T cell repertoires in COVID-19. Using immunoSEQ multiplex PCR, the repertoire was profiled, and TCRdb retains in-frame clones only, with some absent. The profile shows about 160,000 clones, 87% of them singletons. The sample taken for sequencing was peripheral blood. Every receptor here comes from a woman in her sixties or seventies with COVID-19, enrolled during active disease. Each CDR3 is given with its conserved first and last residue. A D gene is named only where the DNA matches it firmly. Clone size appears in some rows only: once, few, many, or a class for an expanded clone.

cdr3_nt: TGCAGCGTAGACCAGACAGGGGCCAACTATGGCTACACCTTC
cdr3_aa: CSVDQTGANYGYTF
clone_size: .
d_call: TRBD1
v_call: TRBV29-1
j_call: TRBJ1-2

cdr3_nt: TGTGCCAGCAGCTTGGGACTGGGAAACACCATATATTTT
cdr3_aa: CASSLGLGNTIYF
clone_size: .
d_call: .
v_call: TRBV28
j_call: TRBJ1-3

cdr3_nt: TGCGCCAGATCGAGACAGGGCTTTTATCATCCCCAGCATTTT
cdr3_aa: CARSRQGFYHPQHF
clone_size: few
d_call: TRBD1
v_call: TRBV10-1
j_call: TRBJ1-5

cdr3_nt: TGTGCCAGCAGTTTATCCGGTTCACCCCTCCACTTT
cdr3_aa: CASSLSGSPLHF
clone_size: .
d_call: .
v_call: TRBV28
j_call: TRBJ1-6

cdr3_nt: TGTGCCAGCAGTTTATGGCTGGCAGGGTCGGGCGGCTACACCTTC
cdr3_aa: CASSLWLAGSGGYTF
clone_size: once
d_call: .
v_call: TRBV28
j_call: TRBJ1-2

cdr3_nt: TGTGCCAGCAGCTTCGGACAGATCTCCCACGAGCAGTACTTC
cdr3_aa: CASSFGQISHEQYF
clone_size: .
d_call: .
v_call: TRBV2
j_call: TRBJ2-7

cdr3_nt: TGTGCCAGCAGTCCAACAGGGAGTCTGAATCAGCCCCAGCATTTT
cdr3_aa: CASSPTGSLNQPQHF
clone_size: once
d_call: .
v_call: TRBV6-6
j_call: TRBJ1-5

cdr3_nt: TGTGCCAGCAGCGTCCCTTCGGACAGGGTCCAAAACACCATATATTTT
cdr3_aa: CASSVPSDRVQNTIYF
clone_size: .
d_call: TRBD1
v_call: TRBV9
j_call: TRBJ1-3

cdr3_nt: TGTGCCAGCAGCCAAGATCGGGGTGGAGGTGGAAACACCATATATTTT
cdr3_aa: CASSQDRGGGGNTIYF
clone_size: .
d_call: .
v_call: TRBV3-1/TRBV3-2
j_call: TRBJ1-3

cdr3_nt: TGTGCCAGAAGCTTGGGACAGGCTTATAGCAATCAGCCCCAGCATTTT
cdr3_aa: CARSLGQAYSNQPQHF
clone_size: few
d_call: .
v_call: TRBV5-3
j_call: TRBJ1-5

cdr3_nt: TGTGCCAGCAGCTTAGGGGGGACAGCTACTAACTATGGCTACACCTTC
cdr3_aa: CASSLGGTATNYGYTF
clone_size: .
d_call: TRBD1
v_call: TRBV7-9
j_call: TRBJ1-2

cdr3_nt: TGTGCCAGCACCCCAGAGGGGGTCAGGGGTTATGGCTACACCTTC
cdr3_aa: CASTPEGVRGYGYTF
clone_size: .
d_call: .
v_call: TRBV11-2
j_call: TRBJ1-2

cdr3_nt: TGTGCCAGCAGTTACAACAGGGGGAATCAGCCCCAGCATTTT
cdr3_aa: CASSYNRGNQPQHF
clone_size: few
d_call: TRBD1
v_call: TRBV6-6
j_call: TRBJ1-5

cdr3_nt: TGTGCCAGCAGCAAGGGACTAGCGGGGGGTACATACAATGAGCAGTTCTTC
cdr3_aa: CASSKGLAGGTYNEQFF
clone_size: .
d_call: TRBD2
v_call: TRBV2
j_call: TRBJ2-1

cdr3_nt: TGTGCCAGCAGCCACCGGACAAAGGCAAAAGGCTACACCTTC
cdr3_aa: CASSHRTKAKGYTF
clone_size: .
d_call: .
v_call: TRBV5-8
j_call: TRBJ1-2

cdr3_nt: TGTGCCACAGGACAGGGAGAGAACACTGAAGCTTTCTTT
cdr3_aa: CATGQGENTEAFF
clone_size: .
d_call: TRBD1
v_call: TRBV7-9
j_call: TRBJ1-1

cdr3_nt: TGTGCCAGTACCCCTGGGCGAAAAGGAAACACTGAAGCTTTCTTT
cdr3_aa: CASTPGRKGNTEAFF
clone_size: once
d_call: .
v_call: TRBV19
j_call: TRBJ1-1

cdr3_nt: TGTGCCAGCAGCGGGCAGGGGGTGAGAACTGAAGCTTTCTTT
cdr3_aa: CASSGQGVRTEAFF
clone_size: .
d_call: TRBD1
v_call: TRBV28
j_call: TRBJ1-1

cdr3_nt: TGTGCCACGAACACCGGGACAGATGGCTACACCTTC
cdr3_aa: CATNTGTDGYTF
clone_size: once
d_call: TRBD1
v_call: TRBV19
j_call: TRBJ1-2

cdr3_nt: TGTGCCAGCAGCGTAGAAGAGTCGGATCCAACTAGGCCAAACACCATATATTTT
cdr3_aa: CASSVEESDPTRPNTIYF
clone_size: .
d_call: .
v_call: TRBV9
j_call: TRBJ1-3

cdr3_nt: TGTGCCAGCAGCTCAGAGACAGGGGGCTTAGGTGGCTACACCTTC
cdr3_aa: CASSSETGGLGGYTF
clone_size: .
d_call: TRBD1
v_call: TRBV2
j_call: TRBJ1-2

cdr3_nt: TGTGCCAGCAGCGGGCTGGGGACAGGGGATCAGCCCCAGCATTTT
cdr3_aa: CASSGLGTGDQPQHF
clone_size: .
d_call: TRBD1
v_call: TRBV7-2
j_call: TRBJ1-5

cdr3_nt: TGTGCCAGCAGCCAAGTCGGATTAGAGGGCCCCGAAAAACTGTTTTTT
cdr3_aa: CASSQVGLEGPEKLFF
clone_size: .
d_call: .
v_call: TRBV3-1/TRBV3-2
j_call: TRBJ1-4

cdr3_nt: TGTGCCTGTACGAGACAGGTGAACACTGAAGCTTTCTTT
cdr3_aa: CACTRQVNTEAFF
clone_size: .
d_call: .
v_call: TRBV30
j_call: TRBJ1-1

cdr3_nt: TGTGCCTGGAGTTTAAATCAGGAGACCCAGTACTTC
cdr3_aa: CAWSLNQETQYF
clone_size: .
d_call: .
v_call: TRBV30
j_call: TRBJ2-5

cdr3_nt: TGTGCCAGTACCATGAACACTGAAGCTTTCTTT
cdr3_aa: CASTMNTEAFF
clone_size: .
d_call: .
v_call: TRBV19
j_call: TRBJ1-1

cdr3_nt: TGTGCCAGCAGCTTAGGAGTACAAGGGCCCCAGCATTTT
cdr3_aa: CASSLGVQGPQHF
clone_size: .
d_call: .
v_call: TRBV7-3
j_call: TRBJ1-5

cdr3_nt: TGTGCCAGCAGCTTAGTGACGAGCGGGGGGGCCGGAGATACGCAGTATTTT
cdr3_aa: CASSLVTSGGAGDTQYF
clone_size: .
d_call: TRBD2
v_call: TRBV7-2
j_call: TRBJ2-3